This T cell receptor beta chain was documented in a study of shared clonotypes between healthy human individuals. CDR1 is SNHLY, CDR2 FYNNEI, per germline. Trimming removed 1 base from V and 6 bases from J, with 5 bases in between. This CDR3 is 12 amino acids long. Data came from immunoSEQ multiplex PCR; TCRdb stores just in-frame clones and leaves some out. The sample records more than 2 million clones, around 96% being singletons. Positively selected for CCR7, the CD45RO-negative cells used as naive CD8 cells excluded terminally differentiated effector memory CD45RA+ cells. A remark on this clone: The same CDR3 is also encoded by other DNA sequences in this sample.

This clonotype was obtained from a man aged 18 to 29 in good health. The V gene is TRBV2, the J gene TRBJ2-3; no clear D gene. Specimen: naive CD8+ T cells sorted from blood. The CDR3 is CASSEVGDTQYF. As DNA, the CDR3 is TGTGCCAGCAGTGAAGTAGGGGATACGCAGTATTTT. Full variable domain (missing parts from reference TRBV2 and TRBJ2-3): EPEVTQTPSHQVTQMGQEVILRCVPISNHLYFYWYRQILGQKVEFLVSFYNNEISEKSEIFDDQFSVERPDGSNFTLKIRSTKLEDSAMYFCASSEVGDTQYFGPGTRLTVL.